The clone carrying this T cell receptor beta chain was recorded a few times. The antigen is unknown. This sample stems from a study of cytomegalovirus exposure and HLA in healthy donors. CDR3 length: 14 residues. Germline V gives CDR1 MNHEY, CDR2 SMNVEV (reference sequence). Trimming left V 5 bases short and J 3 bases short, with 13 bases between. PCR was performed using 60 Vbeta and 13 Jbeta primers. Sequenced by immunoSEQ multiplex PCR; TCRdb stores in-frame clones only, minus some. In the table there are roughly 110,000 clones, around 66% of which are singletons. Whole-study findings and limits: Some TCR beta chains (164 of them) were listed as cytomegalovirus-associated. Equally common other TCR beta chains were less clonally expanded than HLA-associated ones, a later analysis found. Most subjects had HLA-A and HLA-B alleles reportedly predicted accurately by TCR beta sequences.

Source material: PBMCs. The TCR originated in a man between 18 and 29 years old in good health and CMV-seropositive. This chain joins TRBV27 and TRBJ1-2; D possibly corresponds to TRBD1 (6 bases). As DNA, the CDR3 is TGTGCCAGCAGTCGTTATTGGACAGACTATGGCTACACCTTC. Translated: CASSRYWTDYGYTF.